This passage covers 3 T cell receptor beta chains from one sample sequenced in a study of T cell changes during pregnancy in multiple sclerosis. The assay was immunoSEQ multiplex PCR, and TCRdb's table has in-frame clones only and misses some. This repertoire shows about 42,000 clones, about 90% found once; its top ten account for just under 0.5%. The sample was CD4+ T cells from peripheral blood mononuclear cells, taken in the second trimester of pregnancy. These TCRs come from a female donor in good health, enrolled as a control in a pregnancy study.

This rearrangement joins TRBV11-1 to TRBJ1-5; no firm D call. Germline-derived CDR1 and CDR2 are SGHAT and FQDESV (reference sequence). Deletions cut 2 bases from V and 4 bases from J, with 9 bases between. This CDR3 region has 14 residues. As DNA, the CDR3 is TGTGCCAGCAGCTTATTGTTCTTGAATCAGCCCCAGCATTTT. Translated: CASSLLFLNQPQHF.

The chain has TRBV2 and TRBJ1-6, with no clear D. Per germline, CDR1 SNHLY and CDR2 FYNNEI. This CDR3 has 11 residues. The V and J ends lost 6 bases and 7 bases respectively, with 4 bases between them. This CDR3 is CASSGNSPLHF. Written as DNA, the CDR3 is TGTGCCAGCAGCGGGAATTCACCCCTCCACTTT.

The V and J genes are TRBV5-1 and TRBJ2-1; D possibly corresponds to TRBD1 (5 bases). CDR3 length: 15 amino acids. With 4 bases removed from V and 6 bases from J, the gap between germline ends came to 17 bases. Germline V lookup: CDR1 SGHRS, CDR2 YFSETQ. CDR3 DNA sequence: TGCGCCAGCAGCCCTCGGCCAGGGATAGTCAATGAGCAGTTCTTC. The encoded protein is CASSPRPGIVNEQFF.